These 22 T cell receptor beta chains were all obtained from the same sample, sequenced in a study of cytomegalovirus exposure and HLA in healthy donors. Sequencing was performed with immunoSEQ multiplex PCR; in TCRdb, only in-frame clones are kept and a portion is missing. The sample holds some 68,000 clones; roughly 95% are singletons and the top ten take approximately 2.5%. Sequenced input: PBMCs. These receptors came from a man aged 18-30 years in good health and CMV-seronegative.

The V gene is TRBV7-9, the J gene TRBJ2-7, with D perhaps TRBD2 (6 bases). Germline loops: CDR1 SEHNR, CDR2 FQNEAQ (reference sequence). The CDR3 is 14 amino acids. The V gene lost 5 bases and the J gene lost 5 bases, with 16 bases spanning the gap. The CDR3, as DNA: TGTGCCAGCAGCCTTTCCGGGAGAGCCGACGAGCAGTACTTC. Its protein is CASSLSGRADEQYF.

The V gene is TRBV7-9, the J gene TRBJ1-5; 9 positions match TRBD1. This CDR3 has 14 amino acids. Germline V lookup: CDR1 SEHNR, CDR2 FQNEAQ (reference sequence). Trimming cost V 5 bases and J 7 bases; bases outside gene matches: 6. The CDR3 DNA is TGTGCCAGCAGCATGGGACAGGGAGGCCAGCCCCAGCATTTT. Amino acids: CASSMGQGGQPQHF. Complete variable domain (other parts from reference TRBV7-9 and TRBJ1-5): DTGVSQNPRHKITKRGQNVTFRCDPISEHNRLYWYRQTLGQGPEFLTYFQNEAQLEKSRLLSDRFSAERPKGSFSTLEIQRTEQGDSAMYLCASSMGQGGQPQHFGDGTRLSIL.

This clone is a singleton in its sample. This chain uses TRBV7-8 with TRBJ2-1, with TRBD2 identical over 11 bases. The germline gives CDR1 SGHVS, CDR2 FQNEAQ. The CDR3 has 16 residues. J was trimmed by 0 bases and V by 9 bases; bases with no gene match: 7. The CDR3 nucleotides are TGTGCCAGTCGGACTAGCGGGCCGAGCTCCTACAATGAGCAGTTCTTC. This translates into CASRTSGPSSYNEQFF.

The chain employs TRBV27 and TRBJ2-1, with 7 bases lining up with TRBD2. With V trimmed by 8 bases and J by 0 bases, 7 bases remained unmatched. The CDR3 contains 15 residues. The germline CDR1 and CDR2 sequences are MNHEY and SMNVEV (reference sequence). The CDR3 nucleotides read TGTGCCAGCTCACTCGGGGGGAGCTCCTACAATGAGCAGTTCTTC. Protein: CASSLGGSSYNEQFF.

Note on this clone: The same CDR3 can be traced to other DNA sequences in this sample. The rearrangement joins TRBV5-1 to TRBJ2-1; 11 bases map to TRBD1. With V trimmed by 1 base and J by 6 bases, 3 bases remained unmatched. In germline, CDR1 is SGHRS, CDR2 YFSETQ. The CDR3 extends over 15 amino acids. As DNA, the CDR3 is TGCGCCAGCAGCTTGTCCGGGACAGGGGGCAATGAGCAGTTCTTC. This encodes CASSLSGTGGNEQFF.

CDR3 in DNA: TGCGCCAGCAGCCAATGGAGGGGCGCAGATACGCAGTATTTT. Its protein product is CASSQWRGADTQYF. V is TRBV4-1 and J is TRBJ2-3, with D possibly matching TRBD2 (6 bases). The ends were cut back, 2 bases at V and 4 bases at J, with 10 bases in the middle. The CDR3 has 14 amino acids. From germline, CDR1 is MGHRA and CDR2 YSYEKL.

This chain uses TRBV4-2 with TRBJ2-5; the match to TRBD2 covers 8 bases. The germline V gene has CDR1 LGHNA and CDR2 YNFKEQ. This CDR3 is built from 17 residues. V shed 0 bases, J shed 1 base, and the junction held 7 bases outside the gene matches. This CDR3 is CASSQEGTRGSQETQYF. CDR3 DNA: TGTGCCAGCAGCCAAGAGGGGACTAGGGGTTCCCAAGAGACCCAGTACTTC.

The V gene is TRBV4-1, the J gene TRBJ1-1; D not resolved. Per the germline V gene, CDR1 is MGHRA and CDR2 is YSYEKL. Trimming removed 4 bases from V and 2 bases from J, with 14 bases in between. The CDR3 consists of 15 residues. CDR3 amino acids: CASSPGDYGNTEAFF. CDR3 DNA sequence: TGCGCCAGCAGCCCCGGGGATTACGGAAACACTGAAGCTTTCTTT.

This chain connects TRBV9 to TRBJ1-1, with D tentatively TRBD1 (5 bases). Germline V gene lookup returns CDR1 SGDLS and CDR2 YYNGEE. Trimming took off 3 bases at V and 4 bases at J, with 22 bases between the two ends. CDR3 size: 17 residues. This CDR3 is CASSGWGTYGSSTEAFF. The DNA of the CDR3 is TGTGCCAGCAGCGGGTGGGGGACTTATGGGAGTAGCACTGAAGCTTTCTTT.

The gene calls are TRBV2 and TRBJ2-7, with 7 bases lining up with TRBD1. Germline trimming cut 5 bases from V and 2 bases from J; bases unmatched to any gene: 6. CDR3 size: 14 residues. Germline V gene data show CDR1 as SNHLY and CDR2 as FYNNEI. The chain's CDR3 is CASSRNRGTYEQYF. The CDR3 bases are TGTGCCAGCAGTCGAAACAGGGGAACCTACGAGCAGTACTTC.

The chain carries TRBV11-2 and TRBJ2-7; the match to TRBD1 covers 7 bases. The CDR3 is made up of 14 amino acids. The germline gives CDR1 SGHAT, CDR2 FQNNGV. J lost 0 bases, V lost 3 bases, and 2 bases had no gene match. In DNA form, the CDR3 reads TGTGCCAGCAGCTTCCCAGGGGGCTCCTACGAGCAGTACTTC. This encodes CASSFPGGSYEQYF.

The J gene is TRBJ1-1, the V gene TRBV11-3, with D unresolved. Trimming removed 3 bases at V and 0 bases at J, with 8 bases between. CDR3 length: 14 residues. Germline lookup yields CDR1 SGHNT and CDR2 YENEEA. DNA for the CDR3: TGTGCCAGCAGCTTGAAGGAGATGAACACTGAAGCTTTCTTT. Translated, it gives CASSLKEMNTEAFF.

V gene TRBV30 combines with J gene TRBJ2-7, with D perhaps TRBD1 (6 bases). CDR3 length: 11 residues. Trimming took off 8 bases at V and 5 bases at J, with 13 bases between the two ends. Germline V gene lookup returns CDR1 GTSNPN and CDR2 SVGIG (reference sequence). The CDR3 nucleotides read TGTGCCAGGGGACAAGTAAACGAGCAGTACTTC. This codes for CARGQVNEQYF. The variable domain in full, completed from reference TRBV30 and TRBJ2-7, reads SQTIHQWPATLVQPVGSPLSLECTVEGTSNPNLYWYRQAAGRGLQLLFYSVGIGQISSEVPQNLSASRPQDRQFILSSKKLLLSDSGFYLCARGQVNEQYFGPGTRLTVT.

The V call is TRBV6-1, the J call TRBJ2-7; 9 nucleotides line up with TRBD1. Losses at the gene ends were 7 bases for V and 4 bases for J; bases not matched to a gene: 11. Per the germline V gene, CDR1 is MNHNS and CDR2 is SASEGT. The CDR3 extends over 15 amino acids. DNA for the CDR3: TGTGCCAGCATCCAGGGACAGGGAGGGAGATACGAGCAGTACTTC. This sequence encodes CASIQGQGGRYEQYF.

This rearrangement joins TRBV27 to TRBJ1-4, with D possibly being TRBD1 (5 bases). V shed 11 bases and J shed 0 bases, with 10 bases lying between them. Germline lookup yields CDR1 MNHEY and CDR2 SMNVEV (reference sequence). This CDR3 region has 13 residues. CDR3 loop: CAAGTATNEKLFF. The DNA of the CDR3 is TGTGCCGCAGGGACTGCAACTAATGAAAAACTGTTTTTT.

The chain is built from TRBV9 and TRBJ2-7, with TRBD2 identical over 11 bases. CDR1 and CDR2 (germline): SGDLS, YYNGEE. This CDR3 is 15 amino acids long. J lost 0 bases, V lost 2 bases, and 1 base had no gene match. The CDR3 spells CASSVGTSGSYEQYF. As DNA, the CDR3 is TGTGCCAGCAGCGTGGGGACTAGCGGCTCCTACGAGCAGTACTTC.

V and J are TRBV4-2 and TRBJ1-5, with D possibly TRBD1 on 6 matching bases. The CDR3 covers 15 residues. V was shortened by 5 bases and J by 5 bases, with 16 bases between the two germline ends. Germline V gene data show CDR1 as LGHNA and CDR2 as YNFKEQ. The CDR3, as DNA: TGTGCCAGCAGCGCACGGGGGGGGCTAGATCAGCCCCAGCATTTT. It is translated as CASSARGGLDQPQHF.

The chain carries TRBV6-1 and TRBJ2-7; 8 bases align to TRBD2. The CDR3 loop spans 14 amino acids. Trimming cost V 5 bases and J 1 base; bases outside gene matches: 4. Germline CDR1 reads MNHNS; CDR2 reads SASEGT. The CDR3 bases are TGTGCCAGCAGTTTTAGCGGGAAATCCTACGAGCAGTACTTC. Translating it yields CASSFSGKSYEQYF.

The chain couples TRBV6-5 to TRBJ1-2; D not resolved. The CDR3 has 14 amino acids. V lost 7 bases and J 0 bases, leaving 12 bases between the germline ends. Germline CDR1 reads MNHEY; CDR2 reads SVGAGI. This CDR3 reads CASTTSTPNYGYTF. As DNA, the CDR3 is TGTGCCAGCACCACGTCGACACCTAACTATGGCTACACCTTC.

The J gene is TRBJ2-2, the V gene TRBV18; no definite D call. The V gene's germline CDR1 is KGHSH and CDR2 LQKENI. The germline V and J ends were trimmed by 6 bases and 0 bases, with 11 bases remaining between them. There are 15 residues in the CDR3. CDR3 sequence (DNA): TGTGCCAGCTCGCGCGAGGCCTCGAACACCGGGGAGCTGTTTTTT. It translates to CASSREASNTGELFF.

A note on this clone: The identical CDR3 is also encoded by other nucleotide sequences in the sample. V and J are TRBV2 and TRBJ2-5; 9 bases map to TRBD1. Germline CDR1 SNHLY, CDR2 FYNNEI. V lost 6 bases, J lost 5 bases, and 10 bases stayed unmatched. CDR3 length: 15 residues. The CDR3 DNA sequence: TGTGCCAGCAGGGGGGGGACAGGGATTGGGGAGACCCAGTACTTC. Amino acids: CASRGGTGIGETQYF.

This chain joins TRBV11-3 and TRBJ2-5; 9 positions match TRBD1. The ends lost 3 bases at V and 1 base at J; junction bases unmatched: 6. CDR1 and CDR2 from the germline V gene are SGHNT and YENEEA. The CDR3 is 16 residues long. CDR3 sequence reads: CASSFGGTGTQETQYF. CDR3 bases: TGTGCCAGCAGCTTCGGAGGGACAGGGACCCAAGAGACCCAGTACTTC.